The rows below give T cell receptor beta chains drawn from one sample of a study of blood T cells in healthy people across ages. MiXCR, run by TCRdb on the 5' RACE reads, gives a single entry per CDR3 protein. The sample consists of over a million distinct CDR3 sequences, 35% to 55% of them appearing once. Sample: blood. These receptors were collected from a woman in her sixties in good health. The CDR3 runs from the conserved cysteine through the conserved F or W. D genes are given only for firm matches. Part of the rows lack a size; the others show once, few, many or a class for expanded clones.

-	-	TRBJ1-3	TRBV4-2	TGTGCCAGCAGCCAAGGGGGTGGAGACTCTGGAAACACCATATATTTT	CASSQGGGDSGNTIYF
-	-	TRBJ2-7	TRBV30	TGTGCCTGGAGTTCGCCCTACGAGCAGTACTTC	CAWSSPYEQYF
-	-	TRBJ1-2	TRBV28	TGTGCCAGCAGTTTAGGGACACAAAGGGGGGGCTACACCTTC	CASSLGTQRGGYTF
-	-	TRBJ2-1	TRBV7-9	TGTGCCAGCAGCTTTGGCCCACTCAACACCTACAATGAGCAGTTCTTC	CASSFGPLNTYNEQFF
-	-	TRBJ2-5	TRBV12-3/TRBV12-4	TGTGCCAGCAGCGGCGGGGTTGGGTACCAAGAGACCCAGTCCTTC	CASSGGVGYQETQSF
TRBD2	-	TRBJ2-3	TRBV12-3/TRBV12-4	TGTGCCAGTCGACTAGCGGGGGGTGTCACAGATACGCAGTATTTT	CASRLAGGVTDTQYF
-	-	TRBJ2-3	TRBV12-3/TRBV12-4	TGTGCCAGCACCCCTGGTCGGGGGATGACAGATACGCAGTATTTT	CASTPGRGMTDTQYF
-	once	TRBJ2-7	TRBV27	TGTGCCAGCAGTTTTCAGCGCTTCGGGTACGAGCAGTACTTC	CASSFQRFGYEQYF
TRBD1	-	TRBJ2-7	TRBV20-1	TGCAGTGCGTTACATGGGGGACAGGGCTCCTACGAGCAGTACTTC	CSALHGGQGSYEQYF
TRBD1	-	TRBJ2-3	TRBV27	TGTGCCAGCAGTTCCCGGGACAGGATCACAGATACGCAGTATTTT	CASSSRDRITDTQYF
TRBD2	few	TRBJ2-3	TRBV29-1	TGCAGCGTTGAGCTAGCGGTTAGCACAGATACGCAGTATTTT	CSVELAVSTDTQYF
-	-	TRBJ2-5	TRBV20-1	TGCAGTGCTAGTGAACCACGCGGGTGGGAGACCCAGTACTTC	CSASEPRGWETQYF
-	-	TRBJ2-1	TRBV12-3/TRBV12-4	TGTGCCAGCAGCTCCCAGCGACTACTACAATACGAGCAGTTCTTC	CASSSQRLLQYEQFF
TRBD1	few	TRBJ2-2	TRBV2	TGTGCCAGCACAAGACAGGGTCATACCGGGGAGCTGTTTTTT	CASTRQGHTGELFF
-	-	TRBJ2-7	TRBV6-1	TGTGCCAGCATAAAGGGGCTTTACGAGCAGTACTTC	CASIKGLYEQYF
TRBD2	-	TRBJ2-3	TRBV6-5	TGTGCCAGCAGTTACTCGGCTAGCGGGTCTAGGGCAGATACGCAGTATTTT	CASSYSASGSRADTQYF
-	-	TRBJ2-2	TRBV7-2	TGTGCCAGCAGCTTAGTCATCACCGGGGAGCTGTTTTTT	CASSLVITGELFF
-	-	TRBJ2-7	TRBV5-1	TGCGCCAGCAGCTTGGGGAGCGGTACTTTTCTGTGGGAGCAGTACTTC	CASSLGSGTFLWEQYF
-	few	TRBJ2-7	TRBV3-1	TGTGCCAGCAGCCAAGGGGTGAGTCGTACCTACGAGCAGTACTTC	CASSQGVSRTYEQYF
-	-	TRBJ1-2	TRBV14	TGTGCCAGCAGCCAAGGGTCTCCCCTCGGGGGCTACACCTTC	CASSQGSPLGGYTF
TRBD1	few	TRBJ2-3	TRBV29-1	TGCAGCGGGGAGACAGGGGACGATACGCAGTATTTT	CSGETGDDTQYF
TRBD1	-	TRBJ2-7	TRBV29-1	TGCAGCGTTCCCGGGACAGGAAGCTACGAGCAGTACTTC	CSVPGTGSYEQYF
-	few	TRBJ2-7	TRBV7-2	TGTGCCAGCAGCTTAGTTGTACAGAACTACGAGCAGTACTTC	CASSLVVQNYEQYF
-	once	TRBJ2-3	TRBV9	TGTGCCAGCAGCGTAGCTGGGGCGGACCTCACAGATACGCAGTATTTT	CASSVAGADLTDTQYF
TRBD1	-	TRBJ1-2	TRBV5-5	TGTGCCAGCGGCCTTCCGGACAGGGAATATTATGGCTACACCTTC	CASGLPDREYYGYTF
-	many	TRBJ1-5	TRBV7-9	TGTGCCAGCAGCCAAGGGGGGTTCGGTCAGCCCCAGCATTTT	CASSQGGFGQPQHF
-	-	TRBJ2-3	TRBV27	TGTGCCAGCAGTTCCCTCCGGGACGCCACAGATACGCAGTATTTT	CASSSLRDATDTQYF
TRBD2	few	TRBJ2-1	TRBV20-1	TGCAGTGCTAGACGGACTAGCGGGAGGTCTCGCAATGAGCAGTTCTTC	CSARRTSGRSRNEQFF
-	-	TRBJ2-5	TRBV6-1	TGTGCCAGCAGTCGGCCGGTTGCGGGTAGCCAAGAGACCCAGTACTTC	CASSRPVAGSQETQYF
-	-	TRBJ2-7	TRBV4-1	TGCGCCAGCAGCCAAGATATAACAGCCCCCTACGAGCAGTACTTC	CASSQDITAPYEQYF
TRBD1	few	TRBJ1-2	TRBV9	TGTGCCAGCAGCGAACAACAGGGGTTTGGCTACACCTTC	CASSEQQGFGYTF
-	few	TRBJ1-2	TRBV2	TGTGCCAGCAGTGGATCCCTTTATGGCTACACCTTC	CASSGSLYGYTF
-	-	TRBJ2-3	TRBV11-2	TGTGCCAGCAGCTTAGATCCCACAGATACGCAGTATTTT	CASSLDPTDTQYF
-	-	TRBJ2-7	TRBV12-3/TRBV12-4	TGTGCCAGCAGCCCTATACCGAGGGGCACATCCTACGAGCAGTACTTC	CASSPIPRGTSYEQYF
TRBD2	-	TRBJ2-3	TRBV20-1	TGCAGTGCTAGCGGACGGACTAGCGGGAGAAGAATAGATACGCAGTATTTT	CSASGRTSGRRIDTQYF
-	few	TRBJ1-1	TRBV12-3/TRBV12-4	TGTGCCAGCAGTTTAGGTCGACCCACTGAAGCTTTCTTT	CASSLGRPTEAFF
TRBD1	-	TRBJ2-3	TRBV28	TGTGCCAGCAGTTTCCGGGACAGGCGCCCTGATACGCAGTATTTT	CASSFRDRRPDTQYF
-	few	TRBJ2-1	TRBV28	TGTGCCAGCAGTTCGCCCTCGGGACCCACGGGAGAGCAGTTCTTC	CASSSPSGPTGEQFF